What follows describes a single T cell receptor beta chain. As yet, its antigen is unknown. The CDR3 spans 15 residues. Between the trimmed V and J ends, which lost 5 bases and 2 bases, there was a span of 13 bases. CDR1 and CDR2 from the germline V gene are SGHVS and FQNEAQ. Random hexamers primed reverse transcription of about 0.45 to 1 ug RNA. Amplification of TCR beta CDR3 by immunoSEQ multiplex PCR spanned 54 Vbeta and 13 Jbeta. MiXCR, applied by TCRdb to the immunoSEQ multiplex PCR reads, yields one record per CDR3 protein. The table lists about 440,000 distinct CDR3 sequences, more than 80% of them singletons. The sample originates from a study of CD8 T cells in Susac syndrome. Study-wide points: The study conceded that its TCR sequencing and HLA analysis involved relatively few individuals.

CD8+ and CD4+ blood T cells underwent TCR beta sequencing. TEMRA cells were FACS-enriched and CD8+ and CD4+ T cells negatively isolated. V and J are TRBV7-8 and TRBJ1-5; D is possibly TRBD1 (6 bases). The source of this sequence is a human donor with multiple sclerosis. Source material: CD8+ T cells from PBMCs. The CDR3 region is CASSPGDFGNQPQHF. DNA of the CDR3: TGTGCCAGCAGCCCAGGGGATTTCGGCAATCAGCCCCAGCATTTT.